This TCR beta chain was captured in a study of T cell responses to AZD1222 COVID-19 vaccine. CDR1 MNHEY and CDR2 SVGEGT come from the germline V gene. This CDR3 has 14 residues. The V end lost 3 bases, the J end lost 4 bases, and 12 bases lay between the germline ends. Data came from immunoSEQ multiplex PCR; TCRdb stores just in-frame clones and leaves some out. The sample records approximately 57,000 clones, around 88% being singletons. The sample here was peripheral blood, taken on day 0 of AZD1222 vaccination. The receptor's source is an adult in good health. This chain joins TRBV6-2 or TRBV6-3 and TRBJ1-1; D is unresolved. The DNA for the CDR3 is TGTGCCAGCAGTTATCAGATCAGAGGCACTGAAGCTTTCTTT. Translated, it gives CASSYQIRGTEAFF.